One and the same sample provided the 21 T cell receptor beta chains below, sequenced in a study of OX40 agonist ivuxolimab in advanced cancers. The method was immunoSEQ multiplex PCR; TCRdb's version includes in-frame clones alone and lacks a portion of them. The sample contains tens of thousands of clones, roughly nine tenths of which appear only once. The sequenced sample was CD4+ or CD8+ T cells sorted from blood, obtained in a trial of the OX40 agonist ivuxolimab. Source of these receptors: an adult with an advanced solid tumor such as melanoma, head and neck, liver or kidney cancer.

This clone was counted a single time. The V gene is TRBV28, the J gene TRBJ1-2; 8 bases fit TRBD1. Germline V CDR1 and CDR2: MDHEN, SYDVKM. The CDR3 length is 16 residues. After removal of 7 bases from V and 7 bases from J, the junction contained 17 bases not matched to a gene. CDR3: CASNLPPGQGHVGYTF. CDR3 in DNA: TGTGCCAGCAACCTCCCCCCAGGACAGGGTCATGTTGGCTACACCTTC.

The gene calls are TRBV4-3 and TRBJ1-5; D unresolved. Germline lookup yields CDR1 LGHNA and CDR2 YSLEER. The CDR3 is made up of 13 amino acids. Trimming removed 0 bases at V and 6 bases at J, with 6 bases between. The chain's CDR3 is CASSQDVGQPQHF. In DNA form, the CDR3 reads TGCGCCAGCAGCCAAGATGTCGGTCAGCCCCAGCATTTT.

The V call is TRBV7-8, the J call TRBJ2-1; 9 bases line up with TRBD2. This CDR3 is built from 16 residues. V shed 1 base and J 3 bases; nucleotides not matched to a gene: 4. The germline V gene has CDR1 SGHVS and CDR2 FQNEAQ. The CDR3 sequence is CASSLEAGGFYNEQFF. The CDR3 DNA reads TGTGCCAGCAGCTTAGAAGCGGGAGGTTTCTACAATGAGCAGTTCTTC.

The chain is built from TRBV7-9 and TRBJ2-7, with D hard to call. From germline, CDR1 is SEHNR and CDR2 FQNEAQ (reference sequence). This CDR3 has 12 amino acids. The germline V and J ends were trimmed by 4 bases and 7 bases, with 11 bases remaining between them. The chain's CDR3 is CASSYTLREQYF. In DNA form, the CDR3 reads TGTGCCAGCAGCTATACGTTGAGGGAGCAGTACTTC.

The chain links TRBV10-3 to TRBJ2-7, with D perhaps matching TRBD1 (5 bases). Germline CDR1 and CDR2: ENHRY and SYGVKD. V gave up 7 bases and J gave up 3 bases, with 13 bases separating them. The CDR3 is 13 amino acids. Here the CDR3 reads CAIKGVGDYEQYF. The CDR3 coding sequence is TGTGCCATCAAAGGGGTAGGGGACTACGAGCAGTACTTC.

The V gene is TRBV20-1, the J gene TRBJ2-1, with a weak D call TRBD2 (6 bases). Trimming shortened V by 5 bases and J by 8 bases, and 10 bases separated the two germline ends. The CDR3 has 11 residues. Germline CDR1 DFQATT, CDR2 SNEGSKA (reference sequence). CDR3 loop: CSAREFDEQFF. DNA of the CDR3: TGCAGTGCTCGGGAGTTCGATGAGCAGTTCTTC.

To note about this clone: In the same sample, other DNA sequences code for this CDR3. The chain is built from TRBV28 and TRBJ2-7; D remains ambiguous. The CDR3 extends over 11 amino acids. Germline assignment: CDR1 MDHEN and CDR2 SYDVKM. Trimming took 3 bases from V and 4 from J, leaving 4 bases between them. The CDR3 DNA is TGTGCCAGCAGTTTTTTATACGAGCAGTACTTC. Its protein product is CASSFLYEQYF.

The chain joins TRBV30 to TRBJ2-1, with 9 positions matching TRBD2. The CDR3 totals 12 residues. Germline CDR1 and CDR2: GTSNPN and SVGIG (reference sequence). Trimming cost V 5 bases and J 9 bases; bases outside gene matches: 5. In DNA form, the CDR3 reads TGTGCCTGGGGGAGCGGGAGGATTGAGCAGTTCTTC. Its protein is CAWGSGRIEQFF.

V gene TRBV10-2 combines with J gene TRBJ2-7; no clear D gene. Germline loops: CDR1 WSHSY, CDR2 SAAADI. The CDR3 covers 12 residues. Trimming left V 1 base short and J 5 bases short, with 6 bases between. The CDR3 DNA follows: TGCGCCAGCAGTGAGTTTTGGAACGAGCAGTACGTC. Residues: CASSEFWNEQYV.

The V and J genes are TRBV27 and TRBJ2-1; perhaps TRBD2 as D (5 bases). The CDR3 length is 13 residues. Germline CDR1 reads MNHEY; CDR2 reads SMNVEV (reference sequence). Trimming removed 0 bases at V and 12 bases at J, with 12 bases between. DNA of the CDR3: TGTGCCAGCAGTTTATCGTACCGGGAATCGCAGTTCTTC. The encoded protein is CASSLSYRESQFF.

This chain's CDR3 is CASSEGAARVYEQYF. The CDR3 nucleotides read TGTGCCAGCAGCGAGGGGGCCGCTCGGGTCTACGAGCAGTACTTC. This sequence joins TRBV9 and TRBJ2-7; 7 bases fit TRBD1. Germline V gene data show CDR1 as SGDLS and CDR2 as YYNGEE. The CDR3 is made up of 15 amino acids. J gave up 3 bases and V 3 bases, and 9 bases lay outside the gene matches.

The V call is TRBV28, the J call TRBJ2-7; D call uncertain. The CDR3 has 13 amino acids. The V and J ends lost 2 bases and 6 bases respectively, with 11 bases between them. Germline CDR1 is MDHEN and CDR2 is SYDVKM. The CDR3 loop reads CASSLGSSGEQYF. The CDR3 nucleotides are TGTGCCAGCAGTTTAGGGTCTTCGGGCGAGCAGTACTTC.

This chain connects TRBV4-1 to TRBJ2-3, with TRBD2 matching 13 bases. The CDR3 spans 16 residues. V lost 3 bases to trimming and J lost 14 bases; unmatched junction nucleotides: 14. Germline V lookup: CDR1 MGHRA, CDR2 YSYEKL. This CDR3 is CASSHNPGLAGPGTYF. DNA of the CDR3: TGCGCCAGCAGCCACAATCCGGGACTAGCGGGGCCCGGAACGTATTTT.

The V gene is TRBV21-1, the J gene TRBJ2-7; TRBD1 reflects the table's D call only, with no check against the DNA. TRBV21-1 is termed a pseudogene. The CDR3 sequence is 16 residues long. The CDR3 DNA reads as TGTGCCAGCAGCAAAAAGCTGGGCAGGGGGATGAACGAGCAGTACGTC. Translating it yields CASSKKLGRGMNEQYV.

The chain combines TRBV7-6 with TRBJ1-3; D unclear. The CDR3 runs to 12 residues. Trimming took 4 bases from V and 11 from J, leaving 12 bases between them. Germline V gene lookup returns CDR1 SGHVS and CDR2 FNYEAQ. In nucleotides, the CDR3 is TGTGCCAGCAGCTCTGACTTGTTTCCCATATATTTT. Its protein is CASSSDLFPIYF.

The genes are TRBV19 and TRBJ2-2; maybe TRBD2 (5 bases). The germline V gene has CDR1 LNHDA and CDR2 SQIVND (reference sequence). This CDR3 is built from 17 residues. The V gene lost 0 bases and the J gene lost 5 bases, with 16 bases spanning the gap. This CDR3 reads CASSIDREGSLTGELFF. Here the CDR3 DNA reads TGTGCCAGTAGTATAGATCGGGAAGGGAGCCTTACCGGGGAGCTGTTTTTT.

This rearrangement joins TRBV25-1 to TRBJ1-5; weak D call: TRBD1 (6 bases). V shed 2 bases and J shed 6 bases, with 14 bases lying between them. Per germline, CDR1 MGHDK and CDR2 SYGVNS. The CDR3 totals 15 residues. CDR3 nucleotide sequence: TGTGCCAGCAGTGAACTTGCAGGGGAGAGTCAGCCCCAGCATTTT. It is translated as CASSELAGESQPQHF.

The chain has TRBV30 and TRBJ2-3; TRBD1 is a possible D gene (5 bases). CDR3 length equals 15 residues. V lost 0 bases, J lost 1 base, and 11 bases lay in between. CDR1 is GTSNPN, CDR2 SVGIG, per germline (reference sequence). The CDR3 here is CAWSVRVFGTDTQYF. CDR3 in DNA: TGTGCCTGGAGTGTCAGGGTTTTCGGCACAGATACGCAGTATTTT.

This clone was detected a few times. The chain carries TRBV30 and TRBJ1-5; no definite D call. Trimming pared 3 bases from V and 7 bases from J, leaving 10 bases between. The CDR3 sequence is 12 residues long. Germline CDR1 is GTSNPN and CDR2 is SVGIG (reference sequence). The CDR3 loop reads CAWSVDGQPQHF. CDR3 DNA: TGTGCCTGGAGCGTCGATGGGCAGCCCCAGCATTTT.

The V call is TRBV29-1, the J call TRBJ2-7, with TRBD1 matching over 12 bases. Germline-derived CDR1 and CDR2 are SQVTM and ANQGSEA. The CDR3 has 12 amino acids. Trimming cost V 7 bases and J 5 bases; bases outside gene matches: 3. The CDR3 nucleotides are TGCAGCGGTTGGGACAGGGGGCACGAGCAGTACTTC. Translating gives CSGWDRGHEQYF.

The V call is TRBV9, the J call TRBJ1-5; D gene ambiguous. The CDR3 is 15 residues long. Between the trimmed V and J ends, which lost 6 bases and 0 bases, there was a span of 13 bases. CDR1 is SGDLS and CDR2 is YYNGEE in the germline V gene. CDR3 amino acids: CASTPDGYSNQPQHF. The CDR3 DNA sequence: TGTGCCAGCACCCCAGACGGTTATAGCAATCAGCCCCAGCATTTT.